The 31 T cell receptor beta chains reported below all come from one sample, sequenced in a study of T cells after yellow fever vaccination. TCRdb used MiXCR to reprocess the 5' RACE reads, holding one entry per CDR3 protein. The table has around 300,000 distinct CDR3 sequences, 10% to 15% seen once; the top ten hold around 0.55%. The sample in question was CD4+ T cells sorted from PBMCs, obtained 45 days after the yellow fever booster vaccination. These TCRs come from a man aged 25-45 years who received the YFV17D yellow fever vaccine.

The table lists this clonotype with a few counts. The V call is TRBV7-2, the J call TRBJ2-7; D perhaps matches TRBD2 (5 bases). CDR1 and CDR2 (germline): SGHTA, FQGNSA. The CDR3 has 14 residues. Trimming removed 4 bases at V and 0 bases at J, with 10 bases between. In nucleotides, the CDR3 is TGTGCCAGCAGCTCCCCGGGAAGCTCCTACGAGCAGTACTTC. It is translated as CASSSPGSSYEQYF. Complete variable domain (other parts from reference TRBV7-2 and TRBJ2-7): GAGVSQSPSNKVTEKGKDVELRCDPISGHTALYWYRQSLGQGLEFLIYFQGNSAPDKSGLPSDRFSAERTGGSVSTLTIQRTQQEDSAVYLCASSSPGSSYEQYFGPGTRLTVT.

This clonotype was seen only a few times. The chain has TRBV18 and TRBJ2-5; no clear D gene. Trimming removed 3 bases from V and 0 bases from J, with 5 bases in between. The CDR3 has 13 residues. Germline CDR1 and CDR2: KGHSH and LQKENI. The CDR3 region is CASSPRDQETQYF. The CDR3 DNA reads as TGTGCCAGCTCACCCCGGGACCAAGAGACCCAGTACTTC.

This chain joins TRBV5-1 and TRBJ2-5; the D gene is possibly TRBD1 (6 bases). The CDR3 has 15 amino acids. Germline lookup yields CDR1 SGHRS and CDR2 YFSETQ. Trimming took 5 bases from V and 4 from J, leaving 18 bases between them. CDR3 sequence reads: CASRTAGQKAETQYF. CDR3 bases: TGCGCCAGCAGAACCGCTGGACAGAAAGCAGAGACCCAGTACTTC.

The genes are TRBV20-1 and TRBJ2-5; weak D call: TRBD2 (7 bases). The CDR3 is made up of 15 amino acids. Trimming stripped 3 bases from V and 5 bases from J, with 19 bases between. From germline, CDR1 is DFQATT and CDR2 SNEGSKA (reference sequence). CDR3 protein: CSASSRRGGVETQYF. In DNA form, the CDR3 reads TGCAGTGCTAGCTCCAGGAGGGGGGGTGTGGAGACCCAGTACTTC.

This rearrangement joins TRBV6-1 to TRBJ2-3; the D gene is possibly TRBD2 (5 bases). The CDR3 spans 15 residues. V lost 6 bases and J lost 10, with 23 bases in between. CDR1 and CDR2 from the germline V gene are MNHNS and SASEGT. The CDR3, as DNA: TGTGCCAGCAGCCAACGTTGGGGAACTAGTATCTCGCAGTATTTT. This sequence encodes CASSQRWGTSISQYF.

This clonotype was counted only a few times. The rearrangement links TRBV5-1 to TRBJ2-3, with D perhaps assigned TRBD1 or TRBD2 (5 bases each). Deletions cut 5 bases from V and 2 bases from J, with 12 bases between. CDR1 and CDR2 from the germline V gene are SGHRS and YFSETQ. The CDR3 is made up of 14 amino acids. DNA for the CDR3: TGCGCCAGCAGAACCGGGGACGCCACAGATACGCAGTATTTT. It is translated as CASRTGDATDTQYF.

The chain uses TRBV7-2 and TRBJ2-1; D ambiguous. Looked up from germline, CDR1 is SGHTA and CDR2 is FQGNSA. Trimming shortened V by 5 bases and J by 6 bases, and 11 bases separated the two germline ends. CDR3 length: 13 residues. CDR3 DNA sequence: TGTGCCAGCAGCCTCACCATGCTCAATGAGCAGTTCTTC. Its translation is CASSLTMLNEQFF.

J is TRBJ2-2 and V is TRBV7-8, with D possibly being TRBD1 (6 bases). Germline lookup yields CDR1 SGHVS and CDR2 FQNEAQ. Trimming cost V 4 bases and J 1 base, with 10 bases left between them. The CDR3 has 15 residues. The CDR3 sequence: CASSSMDRNTGELFF. As DNA, the CDR3 is TGTGCCAGCAGCTCCATGGACAGGAACACCGGGGAGCTGTTTTTT.

This clonotype has more than one count but fewer than ten. V and J are TRBV7-8 and TRBJ2-5; D call uncertain. From germline, CDR1 is SGHVS and CDR2 FQNEAQ. The ends were cut back, 7 bases at V and 4 bases at J, with 13 bases in the middle. There are 13 residues in the CDR3. CDR3: CASTHELGETQYF. The CDR3 nucleotides are TGTGCCAGCACCCACGAGCTGGGAGAGACCCAGTACTTC.

The chain couples TRBV20-1 to TRBJ1-6; D is uncertain. From germline, CDR1 is DFQATT and CDR2 SNEGSKA (reference sequence). This CDR3 is built from 14 residues. V gave up 0 bases and J gave up 7 bases, with 10 bases separating them. CDR3 sequence reads: CSAREGLGNSPLHF. CDR3 bases: TGCAGTGCTAGAGAAGGGTTGGGAAATTCACCCCTCCACTTT.

This clonotype was counted a few times. The gene calls are TRBV5-5 and TRBJ1-4; D remains ambiguous. Germline CDR1 is SGHKS and CDR2 is YYEKEE (reference sequence). The CDR3 has 18 residues. V lost 0 bases, J lost 7 bases, and 22 bases lay in between. The CDR3 loop is CASSLDWGGRSEGEKLFF. CDR3 sequence (DNA): TGTGCCAGCAGCTTGGATTGGGGTGGTAGGTCCGAAGGTGAAAAACTGTTTTTT.

The CDR3, as DNA: TGTGCCATCAGTGCAACCGGGACAGGGAACTGGGCCAACGTCCTGACTTTC. Its translation is CAISATGTGNWANVLTF. The chain couples TRBV10-3 to TRBJ2-6; TRBD1 matches at 9 bases. The V and J ends lost 4 bases and 5 bases, in that order; junction bases with no gene match: 9. This CDR3 contains 17 residues. Germline CDR1 and CDR2: ENHRY and SYGVKD.

In its sample, this clonotype was seen a few times. V usage is TRBV7-9 and J usage is TRBJ2-3, with unresolved D. This CDR3 has 14 amino acids. The germline CDR1 and CDR2 sequences are SEHNR and FQNEAQ (reference sequence). V was cut by 7 bases and J by 4 bases, with 15 bases left in between. The CDR3 DNA reads TGTGCCAGCACCCCTATCACCATGGCAGATACGCAGTATTTT. It specifies CASTPITMADTQYF.

The chain recombines TRBV19 with TRBJ2-7; TRBD1 matches at 9 bases. The CDR3 runs 14 residues. Per the germline V gene, CDR1 is LNHDA and CDR2 is SQIVND (reference sequence). The V segment lost 7 bases and the J segment 0 bases; nucleotides outside the gene matches: 4. The CDR3 DNA sequence: TGTGCCAGTACGGTGACAGGGGGCTCCTACGAGCAGTACTTC. Residues: CASTVTGGSYEQYF.

This clonotype was seen a few times. This chain links TRBV7-2 with TRBJ2-1; TRBD2 agrees at 8 bases. V shed 3 bases and J 4 bases; nucleotides not matched to a gene: 8. The V gene's germline CDR1 is SGHTA and CDR2 FQGNSA. The CDR3 consists of 16 residues. The CDR3 sequence: CASSFREVAGYNEQFF. The CDR3 DNA sequence: TGTGCCAGCAGCTTTCGGGAGGTAGCGGGGTACAATGAGCAGTTCTTC.

This clonotype was counted a few times. The chain combines TRBV7-2 with TRBJ2-3, with a weak D call TRBD2 (6 bases). Germline CDR1 reads SGHTA; CDR2 reads FQGNSA. The CDR3 runs 14 residues. V was clipped by 0 bases and J by 6 bases, with 10 bases between them. The CDR3 DNA is TGTGCCAGCAGCTTAGCCGGGAGATGGGATACGCAGTATTTT. It codes for CASSLAGRWDTQYF.

This clonotype was seen only a few times. This rearrangement joins TRBV5-1 to TRBJ1-1; perhaps TRBD1 as D (5 bases). The CDR3 runs to 15 residues. The germline CDR1 and CDR2 sequences are SGHRS and YFSETQ. Trimming removed 3 bases at V and 4 bases at J, with 16 bases between. This CDR3 reads CASSSMDTRGTEAFF. The DNA of the CDR3 is TGCGCCAGCAGCTCGATGGACACTCGAGGCACTGAAGCTTTCTTT.

A single count supports this clonotype. This chain uses TRBV29-1 with TRBJ2-1, with TRBD2 identical over 8 bases. V was clipped by 7 bases and J by 8 bases; unmatched bases: 13. The germline gives CDR1 SQVTM, CDR2 ANQGSEA. This CDR3 is 14 amino acids long. CDR3 in DNA: TGCAGCGCCCAGGGACTAGAGGGAGCGCATGAGCAGTTCTTC. This codes for CSAQGLEGAHEQFF.

This clonotype came up a few times. The chain combines TRBV12-3 or TRBV12-4 with TRBJ2-7, with 10 positions matching TRBD2. There are 17 residues in the CDR3. After removal of 2 bases from V and 0 bases from J, the junction contained 7 bases not matched to a gene. The chain's CDR3 is CASSLSTSGTSSYEQYF. The CDR3 DNA sequence: TGTGCCAGCAGTTTAAGCACTAGCGGGACGAGCTCCTACGAGCAGTACTTC.

The chain employs TRBV12-3 or TRBV12-4 and TRBJ2-2; D perhaps matches TRBD1 (6 bases). CDR3 length: 14 residues. With 5 bases removed from V and 7 bases from J, the gap between germline ends came to 14 bases. The CDR3: CASSPAGVGGELFF. In DNA form, the CDR3 reads TGTGCCAGCAGTCCGGCAGGGGTTGGCGGGGAGCTGTTTTTT.

This chain joins TRBV4-3 and TRBJ2-5, with 9 bases matching TRBD1. Trimming removed 1 base from V and 5 bases from J; junction bases left unmatched: 8. CDR1 is LGHNA, CDR2 YSLEER, per germline. The CDR3 contains 16 residues. CDR3 loop: CASSQAGTGPRETQYF. The CDR3 coding sequence is TGCGCCAGCAGCCAAGCCGGGACAGGGCCACGGGAGACCCAGTACTTC.

The gene calls are TRBV18 and TRBJ2-4; 8 bases agree with TRBD2. V shed 5 bases and J 6 bases; nucleotides not matched to a gene: 3. This CDR3 comprises 13 residues. Germline V CDR1 and CDR2: KGHSH, LQKENI. The CDR3 is CASSAAGGNIQYF. CDR3 sequence (DNA): TGTGCCAGCTCAGCCGCGGGGGGAAACATTCAGTACTTC.

The V call is TRBV27, the J call TRBJ2-7; no reliable D call. V gave up 0 bases and J gave up 2 bases, with 11 bases separating them. Per germline, CDR1 MNHEY and CDR2 SMNVEV (reference sequence). The CDR3 contains 15 residues. CDR3 protein: CASSLSVSNPYEQYF. The CDR3 DNA reads TGTGCCAGCAGTTTATCTGTGTCTAACCCCTACGAGCAGTACTTC.

This clonotype was observed a handful of times. The rearrangement uses TRBV27 and TRBJ1-1; D uncertain. Trimming shortened V by 1 base and J by 6 bases, and 12 bases separated the two germline ends. The CDR3 covers 14 residues. CDR1 is MNHEY and CDR2 is SMNVEV in the germline V gene (reference sequence). The CDR3 DNA reads as TGTGCCAGCAGTTTATTCTCGGGATCGGCTGAAGCTTTCTTT. Translation: CASSLFSGSAEAFF.

This clonotype was observed a few times. The V gene is TRBV7-2, the J gene TRBJ2-1; 8 bases fit TRBD2. Germline CDR1 reads SGHTA; CDR2 reads FQGNSA. The V gene end was trimmed by 1 base and the J gene end by 5 bases; junction bases not matched to a gene: 4. There are 15 residues in the CDR3. The CDR3 DNA reads TGTGCCAGCAGCTTAGTCGGGAGGGGCCACAATGAGCAGTTCTTC. This encodes CASSLVGRGHNEQFF.

The chain carries TRBV7-2 and TRBJ2-3, with a possible D match to TRBD1 (6 bases). V was trimmed by 0 bases and J by 6 bases, leaving 16 bases between them. CDR1 and CDR2 (germline): SGHTA, FQGNSA. This CDR3 region has 16 residues. The CDR3 sequence is CASSLAVSLTGDTQYF. Written as DNA, the CDR3 is TGTGCCAGCAGCTTAGCCGTCAGCCTCACAGGGGATACGCAGTATTTT.

The table lists this clonotype with a few counts. The rearrangement links TRBV5-1 to TRBJ2-3; D remains unclear. The CDR3 runs to 15 residues. The V end was cut by 0 bases, the J end by 4 bases, with 12 bases between. Looked up from germline, CDR1 is SGHRS and CDR2 is YFSETQ. The CDR3: CASSLDTRAPDTQYF. In DNA form, the CDR3 reads TGCGCCAGCAGCTTGGACACAAGGGCGCCAGATACGCAGTATTTT.

The V call is TRBV5-1, the J call TRBJ2-7, with 10 bases identical to TRBD2. Germline CDR1 SGHRS, CDR2 YFSETQ. The CDR3 totals 15 residues. J was trimmed by 6 bases and V by 4 bases; bases with no gene match: 10. CDR3 sequence (DNA): TGCGCCAGCAGCGAACAACGAGCGGGAGGGCTCGAGCAGTACTTC. The encoded protein is CASSEQRAGGLEQYF.

The gene calls are TRBV20-1 and TRBJ2-2, with a tentative D call TRBD1 (6 bases). CDR1 DFQATT and CDR2 SNEGSKA come from the germline V gene (reference sequence). The CDR3 consists of 14 residues. CDR3 nucleotide sequence: TGCAGCCCCAATACAGGGCTGAACACCGGGGAGCTGTTTTTT. Translated, it gives CSPNTGLNTGELFF.

The gene calls are TRBV30 and TRBJ2-7; D gene ambiguous. V shed 2 bases and J shed 3 bases, with 11 bases lying between them. Per the germline V gene, CDR1 is GTSNPN and CDR2 is SVGIG (reference sequence). CDR3 length: 13 amino acids. The CDR3 spells CAWSYRSLYEQYF. The CDR3 DNA is TGTGCCTGGAGTTATAGGAGCCTCTACGAGCAGTACTTC.

This clonotype was counted at least ten times. The chain carries TRBV3-1 and TRBJ1-5; D is unclear. Germline loops: CDR1 LGHDT, CDR2 YNNKEL (reference sequence). The CDR3 spans 11 residues. Trimming removed 8 bases from V and 4 bases from J, with 6 bases in between. The CDR3 region has the DNA TGTGCCAGCGGGGATAATCAGCCCCAGCATTTT. It is translated as CASGDNQPQHF.